A single sample gave rise to the 22 T cell receptor beta chains below, sequenced in a study of blood T cell repertoires in COVID-19. TCRdb's table, derived via immunoSEQ multiplex PCR, lists solely in-frame clones and lacks some. The repertoire holds some 50,000 clones, with 75% to 95% as singletons. The source material was peripheral blood. Receptors were obtained from a middle-aged man with acute or convalescent COVID-19.

The genes are TRBV24-1 and TRBJ2-3, with 8 nucleotides matching TRBD1. CDR1 and CDR2 from the germline V gene are KGHDR and SFDVKD. This CDR3 has 15 amino acids. The junction had 7 bases not matched to a gene; V was cut back by 3 bases and J by 6 bases. The CDR3 reads CATSDGQGMADTQYF. CDR3 DNA sequence: TGTGCCACCAGTGATGGACAGGGTATGGCTGATACGCAGTATTTT.

The chain combines TRBV4-1 with TRBJ1-3; 9 bases match TRBD1. The CDR3 sequence is 17 residues long. CDR1 MGHRA and CDR2 YSYEKL come from the germline V gene. V shed 2 bases, J shed 8 bases, and the junction held 13 bases outside the gene matches. CDR3: CASSQPTTGQGGDTIYF. The CDR3 bases are TGCGCCAGCAGCCAACCGACGACGGGACAGGGAGGGGACACCATATATTTT.

The chain links TRBV27 to TRBJ2-7, with no clear D. V was shortened by 3 bases and J by 0 bases, with 9 bases between the two germline ends. CDR1 is MNHEY and CDR2 is SMNVEV in the germline V gene (reference sequence). The CDR3 is made up of 14 amino acids. DNA for the CDR3: TGTGCCAGCAGTTTGACTGTACCCTCCTACGAGCAGTACTTC. Its protein product is CASSLTVPSYEQYF.

The CDR3 bases are TGTGCCTGGAGTGTATCTACAGGGGGTAATCAGCCCCAGCATTTT. Translated, it gives CAWSVSTGGNQPQHF. The gene calls are TRBV30 and TRBJ1-5, with 8 bases aligning to TRBD1. There are 15 residues in the CDR3. Germline CDR1 reads GTSNPN; CDR2 reads SVGIG (reference sequence). Trimming removed 0 bases from V and 4 bases from J; junction bases left unmatched: 5.

The chain is built from TRBV12-3 or TRBV12-4 and TRBJ2-1, with TRBD1 as a possible D gene (5 bases). Deletions cut 6 bases from V and 9 bases from J, with 15 bases between. The CDR3 length is 13 residues. This CDR3 reads CASRQTESGEQFF. The CDR3 nucleotides are TGTGCCAGCAGACAGACAGAGTCTGGTGAGCAGTTCTTC.

V and J are TRBV25-1 and TRBJ2-1, with 13 nucleotides matching TRBD2. After removal of 1 base from V and 9 bases from J, the junction contained 9 bases not matched to a gene. Germline V gene lookup returns CDR1 MGHDK and CDR2 SYGVNS. The CDR3 runs to 17 residues. The CDR3 here is CASSESGTSGNLLEQFF. CDR3 DNA sequence: TGTGCCAGCAGTGAATCCGGGACTAGCGGGAACCTTCTTGAGCAGTTCTTC.

The chain uses TRBV19 and TRBJ2-2; tentatively, D is TRBD2 (5 bases). The germline CDR1 and CDR2 sequences are LNHDA and SQIVND (reference sequence). The CDR3 sequence is 11 residues long. Trimming took 5 bases from V and 10 from J, leaving 8 bases between them. CDR3 loop: CASSRGTELFF. The CDR3 DNA follows: TGTGCCAGTAGTCGGGGTACGGAGCTGTTTTTT.

The CDR3 DNA reads as TGCGCCAGCGAAGGTCAGGGTTACTACGAGCAGTACTTC. Translating it yields CASEGQGYYEQYF. The V gene is TRBV10-2, the J gene TRBJ2-7; D might be TRBD1 (5 bases). CDR1 is WSHSY and CDR2 is SAAADI in the germline V gene. The length of the CDR3 is 13 residues. Trimming cost V 8 bases and J 3 bases, with 14 bases left between them.

The rearrangement uses TRBV6-5 and TRBJ2-2; D is unclear. Germline V gives CDR1 MNHEY, CDR2 SVGAGI. V was trimmed by 4 bases and J by 0 bases, leaving 3 bases between them. The CDR3 is 13 amino acids. The CDR3 region is CASSFTNTGELFF. CDR3 nucleotide sequence: TGTGCCAGCAGTTTCACGAACACCGGGGAGCTGTTTTTT.

This clone was seen just once. The rearrangement joins TRBV14 to TRBJ2-7; 12 bases align to TRBD2. This CDR3 has 14 residues. Losses at the gene ends were 5 bases for V and 6 bases for J; bases not matched to a gene: 5. Germline CDR1 SGHDN, CDR2 FVKESK. The CDR3 sequence is CASSVTSGSSEQYF. The CDR3 DNA is TGTGCCAGCAGCGTGACTAGCGGGAGTTCCGAGCAGTACTTC.

This rearrangement joins TRBV15 to TRBJ2-3; 10 nucleotides agree with TRBD2. This CDR3 has 15 residues. V shed 6 bases, J shed 6 bases, and the junction held 9 bases outside the gene matches. The germline V gene has CDR1 LNHNV and CDR2 YYDKDF (reference sequence). CDR3 bases: TGTGCCACCAGAGGGGTCAGCGGGAGGGCCGATACGCAGTATTTT. This sequence encodes CATRGVSGRADTQYF.

The V gene is TRBV5-1, the J gene TRBJ2-1; 7 bases align to TRBD1. The CDR3 is made up of 15 amino acids. CDR1 SGHRS and CDR2 YFSETQ come from the germline V gene. V dropped 4 bases and J dropped 0; count of bases not matched to a gene: 4. CDR3 sequence: CASSLTGFSYNEQFF. In DNA, the CDR3 is TGCGCCAGCAGCCTGACAGGGTTCTCCTACAATGAGCAGTTCTTC.

V usage is TRBV2 and J usage is TRBJ2-2; TRBD1 agrees at 9 bases. The J segment lost 6 bases and the V segment lost 10 bases, leaving 12 bases of the junction unmatched. The CDR3 has 15 amino acids. Germline V CDR1 and CDR2: SNHLY, FYNNEI. The CDR3 nucleotides read TGTGCCAAAGGACCGGGACAGGGCATCTCCGGGGAGCTGTTTTTT. This encodes CAKGPGQGISGELFF.

This clone is a singleton in its sample. The chain joins TRBV3-1 (or the pseudogene TRBV3-2) to TRBJ2-2, with D maybe TRBD2 (6 bases). Between the trimmed V and J ends, which lost 5 bases and 7 bases, there was a span of 20 bases. The CDR3 totals 16 residues. Germline CDR1 LGHDT, CDR2 YNNKEL (reference sequence). DNA for the CDR3: TGTGCCAGCAGCTCAATATCGACCGGGCGGGACGGGGAGCTGTTTTTT. Translated, it gives CASSSISTGRDGELFF.

V is TRBV5-1 and J is TRBJ2-1; weak D call: TRBD2 (6 bases). The CDR3 is 15 residues long. Per the germline V gene, CDR1 is SGHRS and CDR2 is YFSETQ. Between the trimmed V and J ends, which lost 8 bases and 2 bases, there was a span of 17 bases. The CDR3 nucleotides read TGCGCCAGTACCCCCGGGGGTCGGACCTACAATGAGCAGTTCTTC. It yields the protein CASTPGGRTYNEQFF.

This rearrangement joins TRBV18 to TRBJ2-3; 12 bases are shared with TRBD2. With 3 bases clipped from V and 3 bases from J, the junction kept 4 bases outside the gene matches. The CDR3 spans 16 residues. CDR1 and CDR2 from the germline V gene are KGHSH and LQKENI. The CDR3 sequence: CASSPLAGGQTDTQYF. The CDR3 DNA reads as TGTGCCAGCTCACCCCTAGCGGGAGGGCAGACAGATACGCAGTATTTT.

The rearrangement joins TRBV23-1 to TRBJ2-7; D gene uncertain. TRBV23-1 is recorded as an ORF, its role being uncertain. This CDR3 region has 10 residues. V dropped 5 bases and J dropped 5 bases, with 4 bases sitting between them. CDR3 protein: CASSSDEQYF. CDR3 DNA sequence: TGCGCCAGCAGTTCGGACGAGCAGTACTTC.

The chain has TRBV5-1 and TRBJ2-5; 10 bases fit TRBD1. Germline CDR1 is SGHRS and CDR2 is YFSETQ. CDR3 size: 18 residues. The ends lost 2 bases at V and 9 bases at J; junction bases unmatched: 19. In DNA, the CDR3 is TGCGCCAGCAGCTTAGACAGGGGGCGCCCCGGGGCCCATCTGCCCCAGTACTTC. Encoded protein: CASSLDRGRPGAHLPQYF.

The chain has TRBV10-3 and TRBJ1-4; the D is unclear. V dropped 10 bases and J dropped 2 bases, with 8 bases sitting between them. The CDR3 covers 12 residues. Germline V gene data show CDR1 as ENHRY and CDR2 as SYGVKD. CDR3 bases: TGTGCCACCGGTTTTACTAATGAAAAACTGTTTTTT. Residues: CATGFTNEKLFF.

The chain uses TRBV2 and TRBJ2-5; TRBD2 agrees at 8 bases. The CDR3 extends over 15 amino acids. Unmatched junction bases numbered 5, after V lost 2 bases and J lost 3 bases. Per the germline V gene, CDR1 is SNHLY and CDR2 is FYNNEI. The CDR3 is CASSEPLAGKETQYF. DNA for the CDR3: TGTGCCAGCAGTGAACCCCTAGCGGGTAAAGAGACCCAGTACTTC. The whole variable domain, filled in from reference TRBV2 and TRBJ2-5, reads EPEVTQTPSHQVTQMGQEVILRCVPISNHLYFYWYRQILGQKVEFLVSFYNNEISEKSEIFDDQFSVERPDGSNFTLKIRSTKLEDSAMYFCASSEPLAGKETQYFGPGTRLLVL.

The chain joins TRBV30 to TRBJ2-5; no definite D call. The V gene lost 4 bases and the J gene lost 3 bases, with 9 bases spanning the gap. This CDR3 region has 12 residues. From germline, CDR1 is GTSNPN and CDR2 SVGIG (reference sequence). As DNA, the CDR3 is TGTGCCTGGATGGGCACCGAAGAGACCCAGTACTTC. Translating it yields CAWMGTEETQYF.

V usage is TRBV15 and J usage is TRBJ2-6; 11 positions agree with TRBD2. Germline V gene lookup returns CDR1 LNHNV and CDR2 YYDKDF (reference sequence). The CDR3 is 17 amino acids. Losses at the gene ends were 5 bases for V and 4 bases for J; bases not matched to a gene: 7. The CDR3 DNA sequence: TGTGCCACCAGCCTTCGACTAGCGGGAACCGGGGCCAACGTCCTGACTTTC. Protein: CATSLRLAGTGANVLTF.